This TCR beta chain emerged from a study of cytomegalovirus exposure and HLA in healthy donors. Study as a whole: It was reported in a later analysis that the 120 or so validation repertoires used the same platform as the roughly 700 first-cohort repertoires. General study points: Subsequent analysis showed first-cohort TCR clusters tending to co-occur in some 120 validation repertoires. Rarity characterized most TCR sequences, yet some public TCRs appeared in many donors.

There are 14 residues in the CDR3. The germline V gene encodes CDR1 SGHNT and CDR2 YYREEE (reference sequence). Trimming took 1 base from V and 5 from J; bases not matched to a gene: 5. Notes on this clone: Its antigen is unidentified.

Libraries were prepared by immunoSEQ multiplex PCR; TCRdb keeps only in-frame clonotypes and omits some of them. The sample consists of about 130,000 clones, roughly nine tenths of them appearing once. The chain employs TRBV5-4 and TRBJ2-5; 7 nucleotides align to TRBD2. Sequenced sample: PBMCs. The origin of this receptor is a woman in her late teens or twenties in good health and CMV-seronegative. The CDR3 protein is CASSLTGSGETQYF. The CDR3 coding sequence is TGTGCCAGCAGCTTGACGGGTAGCGGGGAGACCCAGTACTTC.